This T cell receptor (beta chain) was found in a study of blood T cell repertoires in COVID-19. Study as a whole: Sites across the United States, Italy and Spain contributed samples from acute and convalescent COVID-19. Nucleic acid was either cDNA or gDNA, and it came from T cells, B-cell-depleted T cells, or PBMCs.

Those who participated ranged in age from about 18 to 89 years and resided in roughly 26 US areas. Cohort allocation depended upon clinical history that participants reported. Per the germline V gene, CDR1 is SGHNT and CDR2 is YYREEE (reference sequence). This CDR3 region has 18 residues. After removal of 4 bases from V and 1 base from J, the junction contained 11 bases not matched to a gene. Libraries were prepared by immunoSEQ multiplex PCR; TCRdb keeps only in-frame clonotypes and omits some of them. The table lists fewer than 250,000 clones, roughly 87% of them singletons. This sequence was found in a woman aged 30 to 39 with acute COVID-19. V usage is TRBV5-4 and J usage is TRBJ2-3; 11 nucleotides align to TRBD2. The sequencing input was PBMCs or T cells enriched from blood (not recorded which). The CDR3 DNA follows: TGTGCCAGCAGCCCGACTAGCGGGAAAGTTCTACGCACAGATACGCAGTATTTT. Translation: CASSPTSGKVLRTDTQYF. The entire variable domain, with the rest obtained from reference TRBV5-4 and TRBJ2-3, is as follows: ETGVTQSPTHLIKTRGQQVTLRCSSQSGHNTVSWYQQALGQGPQFIFQYYREEENGRGNFPPRFSGLQFPNYSSELNVNALELDDSALYLCASSPTSGKVLRTDTQYFGPGTRLTVL.